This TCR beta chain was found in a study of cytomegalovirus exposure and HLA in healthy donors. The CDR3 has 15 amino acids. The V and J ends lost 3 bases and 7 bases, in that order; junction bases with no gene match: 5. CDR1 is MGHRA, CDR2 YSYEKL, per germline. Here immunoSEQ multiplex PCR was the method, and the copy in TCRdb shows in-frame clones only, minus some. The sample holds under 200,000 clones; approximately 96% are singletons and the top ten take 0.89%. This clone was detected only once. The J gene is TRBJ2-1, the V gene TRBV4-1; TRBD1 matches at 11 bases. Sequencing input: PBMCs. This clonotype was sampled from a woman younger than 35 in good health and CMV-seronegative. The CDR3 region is CASSHLDRGLNEQFF. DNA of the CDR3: TGCGCCAGCAGCCACCTGGACAGGGGGCTAAATGAGCAGTTCTTC.